Sequencing of this TCR beta chain was carried out in a study of T cell responses to AZD1222 COVID-19 vaccine. Broader study findings: It was only after the peak T cell response that any repertoires were sampled. The donor group comprised mostly white British people and more females; the analysis possibly underestimated clonal diversity.

J gave up 6 bases and V 5 bases, and 10 bases lay outside the gene matches. CDR1 and CDR2 from the germline V gene are SQVTM and ANQGSEA. The CDR3 totals 16 residues. The table came from immunoSEQ multiplex PCR; TCRdb's copy has only in-frame clones and leaves some out. The table records roughly 70,000 clones, 85% of them present only once. As for this clone: Its specificity is unknown.

The material sequenced was peripheral blood, taken on day 0 of AZD1222 vaccination. This rearrangement joins TRBV29-1 to TRBJ2-3, with TRBD2 matching over 14 bases. This sequence originates from an adult in good health. DNA of the CDR3: TGCAGCGTTCCCCGACTAGCGGGGGGGCAGGGTGATACGCAGTATTTT. Its protein is CSVPRLAGGQGDTQYF.